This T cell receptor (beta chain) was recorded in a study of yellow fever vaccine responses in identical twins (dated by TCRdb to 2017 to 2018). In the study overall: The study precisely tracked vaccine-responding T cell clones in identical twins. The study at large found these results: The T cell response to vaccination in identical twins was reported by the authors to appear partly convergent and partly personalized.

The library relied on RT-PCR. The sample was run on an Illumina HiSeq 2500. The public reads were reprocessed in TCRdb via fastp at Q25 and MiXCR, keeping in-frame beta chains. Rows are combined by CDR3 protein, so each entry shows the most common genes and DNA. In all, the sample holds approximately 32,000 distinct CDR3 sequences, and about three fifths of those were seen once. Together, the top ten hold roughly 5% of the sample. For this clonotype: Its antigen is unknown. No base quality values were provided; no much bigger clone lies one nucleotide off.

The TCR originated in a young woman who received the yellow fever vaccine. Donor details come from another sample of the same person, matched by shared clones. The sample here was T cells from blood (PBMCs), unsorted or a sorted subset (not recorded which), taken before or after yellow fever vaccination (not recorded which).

The CDR3 protein: CSARPQLGEQYF. The sequence in DNA is TGCAGTGCTAGACCCCAACTGGGAGAGCAGTACTTC. In this chain, TRBV20-1 is recombined with TRBJ2-7; a confident D gene designation cannot be given. The CDR3 goes from the cysteine to the phenylalanine over 12 residues. Only the CDR3 portion is preserved as DNA: 36 bases, with reading frame beginning at the first base. V loses 2 bases of germline sequence and J loses 7 bases, and the interval between the two ends is 12 bases. In the germline V gene (reference sequence), CDR1 corresponds to DFQATT and CDR2 to SNEGSKA.